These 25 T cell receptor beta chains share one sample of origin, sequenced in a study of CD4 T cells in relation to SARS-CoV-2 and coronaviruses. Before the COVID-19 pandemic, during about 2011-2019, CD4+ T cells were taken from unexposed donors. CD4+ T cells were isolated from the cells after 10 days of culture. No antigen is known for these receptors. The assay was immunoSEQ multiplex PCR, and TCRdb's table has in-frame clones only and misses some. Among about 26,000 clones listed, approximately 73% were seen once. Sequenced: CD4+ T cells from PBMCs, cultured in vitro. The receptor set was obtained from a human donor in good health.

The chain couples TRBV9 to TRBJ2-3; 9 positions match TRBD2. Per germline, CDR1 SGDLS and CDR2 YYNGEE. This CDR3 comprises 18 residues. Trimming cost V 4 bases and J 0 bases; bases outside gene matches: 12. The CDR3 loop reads CASSLGAGGPTSTDTQYF. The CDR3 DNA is TGTGCCAGCAGCCTAGGGGCGGGAGGGCCGACTAGCACAGATACGCAGTATTTT.

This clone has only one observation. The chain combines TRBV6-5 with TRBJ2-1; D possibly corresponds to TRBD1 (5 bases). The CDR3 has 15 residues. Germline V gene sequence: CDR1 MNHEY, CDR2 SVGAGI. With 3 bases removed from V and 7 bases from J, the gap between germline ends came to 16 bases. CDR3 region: CASSYGAGPENEQFF. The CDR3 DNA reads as TGTGCCAGCAGTTATGGGGCAGGGCCGGAAAATGAGCAGTTCTTC.

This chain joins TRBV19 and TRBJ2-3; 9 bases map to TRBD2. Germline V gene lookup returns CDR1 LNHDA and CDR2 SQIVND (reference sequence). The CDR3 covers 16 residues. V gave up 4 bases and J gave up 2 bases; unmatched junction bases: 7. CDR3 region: CASSTPGLALTDTQYF. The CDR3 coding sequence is TGTGCCAGTAGTACCCCGGGACTAGCTCTCACAGATACGCAGTATTTT.

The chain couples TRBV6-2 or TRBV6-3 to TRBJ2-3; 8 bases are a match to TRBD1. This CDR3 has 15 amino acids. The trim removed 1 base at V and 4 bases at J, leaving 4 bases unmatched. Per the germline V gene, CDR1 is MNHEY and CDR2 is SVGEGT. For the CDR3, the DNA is TGTGCCAGCAGTTACTATGGACAGGGCGCAGATACGCAGTATTTT. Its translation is CASSYYGQGADTQYF.

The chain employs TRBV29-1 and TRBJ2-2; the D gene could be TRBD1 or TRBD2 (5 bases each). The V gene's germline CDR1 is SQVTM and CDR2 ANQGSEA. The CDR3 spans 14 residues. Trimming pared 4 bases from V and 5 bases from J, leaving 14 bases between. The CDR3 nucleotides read TGCAGCGTTGTCTCCGGGGCGAGTACCGGGGAGCTGTTTTTT. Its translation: CSVVSGASTGELFF.

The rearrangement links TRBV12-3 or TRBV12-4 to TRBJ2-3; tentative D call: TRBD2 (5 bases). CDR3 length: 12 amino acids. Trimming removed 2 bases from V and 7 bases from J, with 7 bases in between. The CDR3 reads CASSLFGNTQYF. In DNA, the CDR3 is TGTGCCAGCAGTTTATTCGGGAATACGCAGTATTTT.

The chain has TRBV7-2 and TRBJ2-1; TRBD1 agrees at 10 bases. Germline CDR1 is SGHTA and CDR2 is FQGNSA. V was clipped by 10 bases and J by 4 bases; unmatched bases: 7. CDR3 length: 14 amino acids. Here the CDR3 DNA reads TGTGCCATGTCACCGGGACAGGGGTACAATGAGCAGTTCTTC. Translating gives CAMSPGQGYNEQFF.

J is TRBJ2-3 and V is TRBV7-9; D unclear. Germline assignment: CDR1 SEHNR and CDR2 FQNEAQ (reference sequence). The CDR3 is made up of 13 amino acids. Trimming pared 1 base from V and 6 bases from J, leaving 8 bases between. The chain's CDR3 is CASSLVGQDTQYF. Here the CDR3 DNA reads TGTGCCAGCAGCTTAGTAGGGCAGGATACGCAGTATTTT.

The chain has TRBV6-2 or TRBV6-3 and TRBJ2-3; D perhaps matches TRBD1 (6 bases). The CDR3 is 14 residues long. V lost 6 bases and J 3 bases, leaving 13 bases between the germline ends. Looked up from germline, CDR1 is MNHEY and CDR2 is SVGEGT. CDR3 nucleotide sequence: TGTGCCAGCAGCCAGGGGTTGTTAACAGATACGCAGTATTTT. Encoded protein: CASSQGLLTDTQYF.

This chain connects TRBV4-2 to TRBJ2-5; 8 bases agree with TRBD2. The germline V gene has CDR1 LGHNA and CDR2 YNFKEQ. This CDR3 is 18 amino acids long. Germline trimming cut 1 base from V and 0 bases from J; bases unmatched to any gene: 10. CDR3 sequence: CASSQGLAHGTYQETQYF. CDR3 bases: TGTGCCAGCAGCCAAGGACTAGCGCACGGAACTTACCAAGAGACCCAGTACTTC.

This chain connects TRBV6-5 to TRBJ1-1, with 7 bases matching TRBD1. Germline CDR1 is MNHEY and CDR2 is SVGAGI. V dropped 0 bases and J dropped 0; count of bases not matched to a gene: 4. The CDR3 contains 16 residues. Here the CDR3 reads CASSYSIGTVNTEAFF. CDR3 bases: TGTGCCAGCAGTTACTCGATAGGGACAGTGAACACTGAAGCTTTCTTT.

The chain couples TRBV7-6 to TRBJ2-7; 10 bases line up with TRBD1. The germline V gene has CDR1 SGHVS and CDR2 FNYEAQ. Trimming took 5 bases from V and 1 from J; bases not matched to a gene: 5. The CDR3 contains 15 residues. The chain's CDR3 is CASSLDRGRSYEQYF. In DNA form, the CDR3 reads TGTGCCAGCAGCCTCGACAGGGGGCGTTCCTACGAGCAGTACTTC. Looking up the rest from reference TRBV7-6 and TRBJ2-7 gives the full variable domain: GAGVSQSPRYKVTKRGQDVALRCDPISGHVSLYWYRQALGQGPEFLTYFNYEAQQDKSGLPNDRFSAERPEGSISTLTIQRTEQRDSAMYRCASSLDRGRSYEQYFGPGTRLTVT.

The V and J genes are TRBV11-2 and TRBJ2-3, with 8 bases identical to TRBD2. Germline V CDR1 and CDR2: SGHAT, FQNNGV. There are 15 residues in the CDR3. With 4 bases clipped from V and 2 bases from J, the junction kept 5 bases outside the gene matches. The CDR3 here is CASSSLAEPTDTQYF. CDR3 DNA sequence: TGTGCCAGCAGCTCACTAGCGGAGCCCACAGATACGCAGTATTTT.

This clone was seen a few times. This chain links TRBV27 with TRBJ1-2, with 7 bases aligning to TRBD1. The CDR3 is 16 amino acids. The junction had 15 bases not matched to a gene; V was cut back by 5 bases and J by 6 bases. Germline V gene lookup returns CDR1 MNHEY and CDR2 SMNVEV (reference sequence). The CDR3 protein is CASSDTARQGLDGYTF. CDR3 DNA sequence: TGTGCCAGCAGTGACACCGCCCGACAGGGTTTGGATGGCTACACCTTC.

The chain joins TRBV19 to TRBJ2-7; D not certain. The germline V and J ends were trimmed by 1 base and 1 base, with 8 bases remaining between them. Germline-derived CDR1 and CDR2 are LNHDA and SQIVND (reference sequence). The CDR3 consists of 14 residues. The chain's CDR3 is CASSIVRTSYEQYF. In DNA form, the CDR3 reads TGTGCCAGTAGTATAGTTAGAACGTCCTACGAGCAGTACTTC.

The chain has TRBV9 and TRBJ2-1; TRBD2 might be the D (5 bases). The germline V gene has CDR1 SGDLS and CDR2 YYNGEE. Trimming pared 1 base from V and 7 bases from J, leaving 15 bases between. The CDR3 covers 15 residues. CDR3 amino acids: CASSVWVAKGNEQFF. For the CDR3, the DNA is TGTGCCAGCAGCGTATGGGTAGCGAAGGGTAATGAGCAGTTCTTC.

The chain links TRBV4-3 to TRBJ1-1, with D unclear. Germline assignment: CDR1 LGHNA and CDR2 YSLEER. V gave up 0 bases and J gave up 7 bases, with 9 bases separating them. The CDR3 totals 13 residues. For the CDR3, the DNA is TGCGCCAGCAGCCAAGATTGGCGCGGTGAAGCTTTCTTT. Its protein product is CASSQDWRGEAFF.

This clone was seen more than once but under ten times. CDR3 in DNA: TGTGCCAGCAGTTTAGAACAGGGATTTACGACTGAAGCTTTCTTT. It is translated as CASSLEQGFTTEAFF. This chain links TRBV6-5 with TRBJ1-1; perhaps TRBD1 as D (6 bases). V dropped 4 bases and J dropped 5 bases, with 17 bases sitting between them. The CDR3 spans 15 residues. From germline, CDR1 is MNHEY and CDR2 SVGAGI.

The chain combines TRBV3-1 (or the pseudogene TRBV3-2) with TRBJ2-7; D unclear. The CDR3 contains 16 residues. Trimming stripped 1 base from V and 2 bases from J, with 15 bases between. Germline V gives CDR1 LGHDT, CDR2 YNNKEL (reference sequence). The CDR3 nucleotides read TGTGCCAGCAGCCAAGGCCCGGTCTGGGTTCCCTACGAGCAGTACTTC. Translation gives CASSQGPVWVPYEQYF.

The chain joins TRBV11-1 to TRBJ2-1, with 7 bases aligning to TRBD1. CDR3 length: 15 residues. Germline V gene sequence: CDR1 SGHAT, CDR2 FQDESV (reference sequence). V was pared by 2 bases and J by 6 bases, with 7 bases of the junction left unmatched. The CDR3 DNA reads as TGTGCCAGCAGCTTAAGGGAGACAGGGCCCAATGAGCAGTTCTTC. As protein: CASSLRETGPNEQFF.

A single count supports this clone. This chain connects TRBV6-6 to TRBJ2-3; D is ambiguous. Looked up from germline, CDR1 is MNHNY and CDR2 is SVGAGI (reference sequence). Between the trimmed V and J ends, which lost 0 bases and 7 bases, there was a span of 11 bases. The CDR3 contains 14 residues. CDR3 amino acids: CASSYSTNENTQYF. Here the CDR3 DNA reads TGTGCCAGCAGTTACTCGACGAACGAAAATACGCAGTATTTT.

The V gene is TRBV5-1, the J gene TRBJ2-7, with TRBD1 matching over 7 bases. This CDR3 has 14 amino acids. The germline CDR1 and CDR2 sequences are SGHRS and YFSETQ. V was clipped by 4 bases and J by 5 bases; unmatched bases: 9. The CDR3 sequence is CASSDRDGLNEQYF. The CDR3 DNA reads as TGCGCCAGCAGCGACAGGGACGGACTCAACGAGCAGTACTTC.

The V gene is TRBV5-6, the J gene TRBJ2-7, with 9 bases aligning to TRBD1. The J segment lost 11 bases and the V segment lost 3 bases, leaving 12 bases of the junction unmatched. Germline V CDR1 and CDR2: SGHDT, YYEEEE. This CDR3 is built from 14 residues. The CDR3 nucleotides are TGTGCCAGCAGCTCGACAGGGGGGAATTCAGGGGAGTACTTC. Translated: CASSSTGGNSGEYF.

CDR3: CASSPWAEGTEAFF. The CDR3, as DNA: TGTGCCAGCAGTCCCTGGGCCGAGGGCACTGAAGCTTTCTTT. The gene calls are TRBV6-5 and TRBJ1-1; D unclear. The CDR3 length is 14 residues. CDR1 and CDR2 (germline): MNHEY, SVGAGI. V lost 5 bases and J 4 bases, leaving 14 bases between the germline ends.

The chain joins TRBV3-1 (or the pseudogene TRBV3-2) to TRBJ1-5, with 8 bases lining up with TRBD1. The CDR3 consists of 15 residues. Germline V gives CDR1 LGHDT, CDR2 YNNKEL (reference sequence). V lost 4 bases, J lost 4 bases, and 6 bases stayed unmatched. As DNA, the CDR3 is TGTGCCAGCAGCCCAGGGGGCCTATGGAATCAGCCCCAGCATTTT. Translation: CASSPGGLWNQPQHF.